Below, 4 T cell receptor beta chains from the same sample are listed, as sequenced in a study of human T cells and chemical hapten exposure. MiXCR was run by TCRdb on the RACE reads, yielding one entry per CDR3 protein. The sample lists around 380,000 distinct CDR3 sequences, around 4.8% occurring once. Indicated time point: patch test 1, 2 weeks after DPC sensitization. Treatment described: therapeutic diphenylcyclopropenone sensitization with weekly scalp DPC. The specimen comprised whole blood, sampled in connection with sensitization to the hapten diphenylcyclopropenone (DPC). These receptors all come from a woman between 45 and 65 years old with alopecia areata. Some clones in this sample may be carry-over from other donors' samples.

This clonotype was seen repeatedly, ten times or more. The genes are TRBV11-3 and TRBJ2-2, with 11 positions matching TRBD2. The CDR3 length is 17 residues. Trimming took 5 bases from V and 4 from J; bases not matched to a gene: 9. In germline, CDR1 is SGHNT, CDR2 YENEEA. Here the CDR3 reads CASSPSPLAGGTGELFF. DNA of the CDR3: TGTGCCAGCAGCCCAAGCCCGCTAGCGGGGGGCACCGGGGAGCTGTTTTTT.

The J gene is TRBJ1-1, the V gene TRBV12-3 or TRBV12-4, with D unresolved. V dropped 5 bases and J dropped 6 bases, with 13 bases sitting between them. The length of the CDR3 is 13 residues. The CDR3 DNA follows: TGTGCCAGCAGTGAAGGGTGGTCGGCTGAAGCTTTCTTT. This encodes CASSEGWSAEAFF.

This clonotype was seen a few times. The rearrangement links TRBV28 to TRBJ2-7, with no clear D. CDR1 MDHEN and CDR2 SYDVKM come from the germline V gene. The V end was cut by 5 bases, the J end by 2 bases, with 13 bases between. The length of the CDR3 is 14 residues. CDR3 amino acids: CASSLTPTTYEQYF. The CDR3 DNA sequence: TGTGCCAGCAGTCTAACCCCGACAACCTACGAGCAGTACTTC.

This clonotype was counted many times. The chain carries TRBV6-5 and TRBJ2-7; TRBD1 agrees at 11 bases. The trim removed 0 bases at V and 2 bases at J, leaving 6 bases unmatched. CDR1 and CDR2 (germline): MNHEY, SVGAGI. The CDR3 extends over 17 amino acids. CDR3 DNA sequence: TGTGCCAGCAGTTACTCCGGCAGGACAGGGGGCACCTACGAGCAGTACTTC. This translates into CASSYSGRTGGTYEQYF.